Each of the 17 T cell receptor beta chains below was sequenced from the same sample in a study of regulatory T cells in long-lasting Graves disease. Through Arm-PCR of CDR3 regions and iRepertoire HTBI primers, TCR beta libraries were built. TCRdb analysed the multiplex PCR reads with MiXCR anew, one entry per CDR3 protein. The table shows roughly 410,000 distinct CDR3 sequences, with 15% occurring only once. Sample time point: newly diagnosed GD, antithyroid drugs for less than 3 months. Isolated PBMC RNA provided the starting material for the TCR library. The data also belong to a second study, concerning T cells in Graves' hyperthyroidism and ophthalmopathy.

Sample: peripheral blood mononuclear cells (PBMCs), taken at new diagnosis, from a patient treated with antithyroid drugs. The source is a woman aged 40 to 50 with Graves disease.

This clonotype appeared many times. V usage is TRBV9 and J usage is TRBJ1-1, with 10 bases matching TRBD1. CDR3 length: 15 residues. The germline CDR1 and CDR2 sequences are SGDLS and YYNGEE. Trimming took 0 bases from V and 8 from J; bases not matched to a gene: 7. CDR3 nucleotide sequence: TGTGCCAGCAGCGTAGAAGGGACAGGGGACCCCGAAGCTTTCTTT. Translating it yields CASSVEGTGDPEAFF. The full variable domain, in which reference TRBV9 and TRBJ1-1 provide the parts outside the CDR3, is DSGVTQTPKHLITATGQRVTLRCSPRSGDLSVYWYQQSLDQGLQFLIQYYNGEERAKGNILERFSAQQFPDLHSELNLSSLELGDSALYFCASSVEGTGDPEAFFGQGTRLTVV.

This clonotype was recorded at least ten times. The V and J genes are TRBV7-9 and TRBJ2-3; D gene ambiguous. The CDR3 is 16 amino acids. Germline assignment: CDR1 SEHNR and CDR2 FQNEAQ (reference sequence). Trimming pared 5 bases from V and 2 bases from J, leaving 17 bases between. The CDR3 nucleotides are TGTGCCAGCAGCCCCCCCCCCATAGCCCACACAGATACGCAGTATTTT. It encodes CASSPPPIAHTDTQYF. Full variable domain (remainder filled in from reference TRBV7-9 and TRBJ2-3): DTGVSQNPRHKITKRGQNVTFRCDPISEHNRLYWYRQTLGQGPEFLTYFQNEAQLEKSRLLSDRFSAERPKGSFSTLEIQRTEQGDSAMYLCASSPPPIAHTDTQYFGPGTRLTVL.

This chain connects TRBV12-3 or TRBV12-4 to TRBJ2-1; TRBD2 matches at 8 bases. Unmatched junction bases numbered 6, after V lost 4 bases and J lost 7 bases. This CDR3 has 14 amino acids. CDR3 residues: CASSSRGVRNEQFF. The CDR3 bases are TGTGCCAGCAGTTCGCGGGGGGTTAGGAATGAGCAGTTCTTC.

This clonotype occurred a few times. The genes are TRBV20-1 and TRBJ2-2; 16 bases are shared with TRBD2. Germline CDR1 DFQATT, CDR2 SNEGSKA (reference sequence). The CDR3 loop spans 18 amino acids. The J segment lost 0 bases and the V segment lost 6 bases, leaving 7 bases of the junction unmatched. CDR3 DNA: TGCAGTGCCGGGGGGGGGACTAGCGGGAGGGCGAACACCGGGGAGCTGTTTTTT. Amino acids: CSAGGGTSGRANTGELFF.

The chain couples TRBV19 to TRBJ1-1; TRBD1 is a possible D gene (6 bases). CDR1 and CDR2 (germline): LNHDA, SQIVND (reference sequence). With 8 bases removed from V and 3 bases from J, the gap between germline ends came to 19 bases. The CDR3 is 15 amino acids. CDR3 DNA: TGTGCCAGTGAAGAAACGATTAACAGGGACACTGAAGCTTTCTTT. Protein product: CASEETINRDTEAFF. The full variable domain, with the rest looked up from reference TRBV19 and TRBJ1-1, is DGGITQSPKYLFRKEGQNVTLSCEQNLNHDAMYWYRQDPGQGLRLIYYSQIVNDFQKGDIAEGYSVSREKKESFPLTVTSAQKNPTAFYLCASEETINRDTEAFFGQGTRLTVV.

A few counts support this clonotype. Possible read error: a much larger clone is one base away. The chain is built from TRBV12-3 or TRBV12-4 and TRBJ1-5; 11 bases map to TRBD1. The end of the DNA aligns better with TRBJ2-3, so the J call may be wrong. The CDR3 is 16 residues long. CDR3 region: CASSRTGGFVDQPQYF. Here the CDR3 DNA reads TGTGCCAGCAGTCGGACAGGGGGCTTTGTTGATCAGCCCCAGTATTTT.

This clonotype was recorded many times. The gene calls are TRBV10-3 and TRBJ2-7, with 7 positions matching TRBD1. Germline CDR1 and CDR2: ENHRY and SYGVKD. The CDR3 loop spans 15 amino acids. V was pared by 8 bases and J by 6 bases, with 16 bases of the junction left unmatched. The CDR3: CAIAAWDSSSSEQYF. The CDR3 nucleotides are TGTGCCATCGCTGCCTGGGACAGTAGCTCCAGCGAGCAGTACTTC.

The chain carries TRBV28 and TRBJ1-5; TRBD1 might be the D (5 bases). The CDR3 spans 15 residues. Between the trimmed V and J ends, which lost 3 bases and 5 bases, there was a span of 14 bases. Germline V gene sequence: CDR1 MDHEN, CDR2 SYDVKM. The chain's CDR3 is CASSFIWGVDQPQHF. CDR3 sequence (DNA): TGTGCCAGCAGTTTTATTTGGGGGGTAGATCAGCCCCAGCATTTT.

The chain employs TRBV27 and TRBJ2-5, with D possibly being TRBD1 (6 bases). Germline V gene lookup returns CDR1 MNHEY and CDR2 SMNVEV (reference sequence). The germline V and J ends were trimmed by 4 bases and 5 bases, with 14 bases remaining between them. CDR3 length equals 14 residues. The CDR3 DNA is TGTGCCAGCAGTTGGGACACCCTGGGGGAGACCCAGTACTTC. It codes for CASSWDTLGETQYF.

This clonotype was detected many times. This chain connects TRBV15 to TRBJ2-4; TRBD2 is a possible D gene (6 bases). CDR1 is LNHNV, CDR2 YYDKDF, per germline (reference sequence). There are 16 residues in the CDR3. V lost 5 bases, J lost 4 bases, and 18 bases lay in between. CDR3 sequence reads: CATSPQDSGPKNIQYF. The CDR3 coding sequence is TGTGCCACCAGCCCCCAGGATAGCGGTCCTAAAAACATTCAGTACTTC.

This clonotype was seen at least ten times. V and J are TRBV6-1 and TRBJ2-7; possibly TRBD2 for D (6 bases). V dropped 5 bases and J dropped 3 bases, with 17 bases sitting between them. Germline values: CDR1 MNHNS, CDR2 SASEGT. There are 15 residues in the CDR3. The chain's CDR3 is CASSKPGTGDYEQYF. CDR3 nucleotides: TGTGCCAGCAGTAAGCCCGGGACTGGTGACTACGAGCAGTACTTC.

This clonotype came up many times. The chain carries TRBV7-3 and TRBJ2-3; 8 bases fit TRBD2. J lost 1 base, V lost 8 bases, and 2 bases had no gene match. Per germline, CDR1 SGHTA and CDR2 FQGTGA. This CDR3 is 13 amino acids long. In DNA form, the CDR3 reads TGTGCCAGCTCAGCGGGAGGCACAGATACGCAGTATTTT. Amino acid sequence: CASSAGGTDTQYF. The full variable domain, rest sourced from reference TRBV7-3 and TRBJ2-3, is GAGVSQTPSNKVTEKGKYVELRCDPISGHTALYWYRQSLGQGPEFLIYFQGTGAADDSGLPNDRFFAVRPEGSVSTLKIQRTERGDSAVYLCASSAGGTDTQYFGPGTRLTVL.

V gene TRBV12-3 or TRBV12-4 combines with J gene TRBJ2-5, with D perhaps matching TRBD2 (5 bases). The CDR3 is 14 amino acids. The V end was cut by 4 bases, the J end by 4 bases, with 13 bases between. The CDR3 sequence: CASSSDPRGETQYF. DNA of the CDR3: TGTGCCAGCAGTTCGGACCCCCGGGGAGAGACCCAGTACTTC.

This clonotype has ten or more counts. This chain joins TRBV4-3 and TRBJ2-2; 8 nucleotides line up with TRBD1. V was clipped by 3 bases and J by 5 bases; unmatched bases: 8. The CDR3 sequence is 16 residues long. The germline gives CDR1 LGHNA, CDR2 YSLEER. CDR3 nucleotide sequence: TGCGCCAGCAGCCAGGGACGGACAGGGAGGACCGGGGAGCTGTTTTTT. Encoded protein: CASSQGRTGRTGELFF.

This clonotype occurred many times. V gene TRBV12-3 or TRBV12-4 combines with J gene TRBJ2-1; 7 bases fit TRBD2. Trimming removed 3 bases from V and 12 bases from J; junction bases left unmatched: 2. CDR3 length: 11 amino acids. This chain's CDR3 is CASSLRESQFF. CDR3 in DNA: TGTGCCAGCAGTTTGCGGGAGTCGCAGTTCTTC.

This clonotype was observed a handful of times. The chain couples TRBV7-6 to TRBJ2-2; TRBD2 might be the D (6 bases). The germline V gene encodes CDR1 SGHVS and CDR2 FNYEAQ. This CDR3 comprises 15 residues. V was cut by 5 bases and J by 4 bases, with 14 bases left in between. The CDR3, as DNA: TGTGCCAGCAGCCCCGGGGGTGCGAGCACCGGGGAGCTGTTTTTT. As protein: CASSPGGASTGELFF.

J is TRBJ2-4 and V is TRBV20-1, with TRBD2 matching 13 bases. V shed 6 bases and J 8 bases; nucleotides not matched to a gene: 4. CDR3 length: 13 residues. Looked up from germline, CDR1 is DFQATT and CDR2 is SNEGSKA (reference sequence). CDR3 sequence reads: CSAWTSGSDIQYF. CDR3 nucleotides: TGCAGTGCATGGACTAGCGGGAGTGACATTCAGTACTTC.